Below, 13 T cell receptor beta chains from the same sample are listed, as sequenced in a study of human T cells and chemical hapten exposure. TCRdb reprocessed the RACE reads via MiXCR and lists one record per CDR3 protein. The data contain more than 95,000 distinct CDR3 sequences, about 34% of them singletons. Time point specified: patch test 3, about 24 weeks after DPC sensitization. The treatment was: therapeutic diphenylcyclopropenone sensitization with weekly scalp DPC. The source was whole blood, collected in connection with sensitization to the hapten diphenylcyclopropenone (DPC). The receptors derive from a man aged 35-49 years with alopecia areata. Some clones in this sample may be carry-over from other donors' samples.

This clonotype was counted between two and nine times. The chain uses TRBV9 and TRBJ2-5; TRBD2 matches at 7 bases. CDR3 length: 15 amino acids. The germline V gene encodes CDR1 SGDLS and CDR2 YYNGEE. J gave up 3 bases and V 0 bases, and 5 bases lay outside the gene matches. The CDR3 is CASSVARGMEETQYF. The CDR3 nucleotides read TGTGCCAGCAGCGTAGCGCGGGGGATGGAAGAGACCCAGTACTTC.

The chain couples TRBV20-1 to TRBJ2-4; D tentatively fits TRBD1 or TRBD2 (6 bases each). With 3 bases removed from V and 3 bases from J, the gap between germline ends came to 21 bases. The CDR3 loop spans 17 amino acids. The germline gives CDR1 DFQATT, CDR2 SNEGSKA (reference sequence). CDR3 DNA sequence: TGCAGTGCTAGCACAGAGCTCCGGGGGCTTAGCAAAAACATTCAGTACTTC. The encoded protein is CSASTELRGLSKNIQYF.

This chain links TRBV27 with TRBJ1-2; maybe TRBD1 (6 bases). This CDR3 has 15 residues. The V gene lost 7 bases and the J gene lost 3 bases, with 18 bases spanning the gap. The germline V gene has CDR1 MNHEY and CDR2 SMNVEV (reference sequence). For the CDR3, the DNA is TGTGCCAGCACCCTGAGGGGGTCAGGTCACTATGGCTACACCTTC. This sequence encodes CASTLRGSGHYGYTF.

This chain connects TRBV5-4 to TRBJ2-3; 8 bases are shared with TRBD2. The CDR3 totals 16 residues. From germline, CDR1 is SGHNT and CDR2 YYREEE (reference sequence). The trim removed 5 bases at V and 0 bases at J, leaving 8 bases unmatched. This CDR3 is CASSSGIFLSTDTQYF. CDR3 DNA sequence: TGTGCCAGCAGTAGCGGGATTTTCCTCAGCACAGATACGCAGTATTTT.

Written as DNA, the CDR3 is TGTGCCAGCAGTCTAGCGGGTCGGGAGCAGTACTTC. Translating gives CASSLAGREQYF. The chain recombines TRBV28 with TRBJ2-7; 8 positions agree with TRBD2. CDR1 is MDHEN, CDR2 SYDVKM, per germline. The J segment lost 7 bases and the V segment lost 5 bases, leaving 4 bases of the junction unmatched. The CDR3 is 12 residues long.

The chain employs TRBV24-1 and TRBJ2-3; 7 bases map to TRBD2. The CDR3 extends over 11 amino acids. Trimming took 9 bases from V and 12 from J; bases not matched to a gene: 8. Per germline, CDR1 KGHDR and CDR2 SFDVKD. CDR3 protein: CATAGETAQYF. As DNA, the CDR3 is TGTGCCACCGCGGGAGAAACAGCACAGTATTTT.

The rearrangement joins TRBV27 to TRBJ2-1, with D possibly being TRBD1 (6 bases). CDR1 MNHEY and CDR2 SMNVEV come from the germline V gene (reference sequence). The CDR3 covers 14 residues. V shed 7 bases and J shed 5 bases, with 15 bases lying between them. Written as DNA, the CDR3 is TGTGCCAGCAACACAGGGTATGTCGACAATGAGCAGTTCTTC. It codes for CASNTGYVDNEQFF.

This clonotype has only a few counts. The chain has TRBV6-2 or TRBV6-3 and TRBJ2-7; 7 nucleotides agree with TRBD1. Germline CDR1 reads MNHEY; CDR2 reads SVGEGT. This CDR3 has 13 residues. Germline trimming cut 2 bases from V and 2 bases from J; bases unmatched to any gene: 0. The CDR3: CASSYRGPYEQYV. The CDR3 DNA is TGTGCCAGCAGTTACAGGGGGCCCTACGAGCAGTACGTC.

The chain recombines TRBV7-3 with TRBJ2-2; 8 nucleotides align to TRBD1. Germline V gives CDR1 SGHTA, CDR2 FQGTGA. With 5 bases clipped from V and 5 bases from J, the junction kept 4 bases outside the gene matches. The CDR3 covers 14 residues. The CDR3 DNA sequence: TGTGCCAGCAGCCTAGGACAGGGTACCGGGGAGCTGTTTTTT. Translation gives CASSLGQGTGELFF.

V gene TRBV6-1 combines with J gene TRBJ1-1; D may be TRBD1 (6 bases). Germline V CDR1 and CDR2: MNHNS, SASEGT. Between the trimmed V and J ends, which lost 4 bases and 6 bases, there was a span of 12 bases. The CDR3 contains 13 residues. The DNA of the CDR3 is TGTGCCAGCAGTGGCAGGGGTGGATCTGAAGCTTTCTTT. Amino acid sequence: CASSGRGGSEAFF.

CDR3 nucleotides: TGTGCCAGCAGTTTATCTCCTAGCGGGGGCACAGATACGCAGTATTTT. Translating gives CASSLSPSGGTDTQYF. The rearrangement links TRBV28 to TRBJ2-3; TRBD2 matches 9 bases. The trim removed 1 base at V and 1 base at J, leaving 3 bases unmatched. The CDR3 runs 16 residues. Germline CDR1 MDHEN, CDR2 SYDVKM. Filled out from reference TRBV28 and TRBJ2-3, the complete variable domain reads DVKVTQSSRYLVKRTGEKVFLECVQDMDHENMFWYRQDPGLGLRLIYFSYDVKMKEKGDIPEGYSVSREKKERFSLILESASTNQTSMYLCASSLSPSGGTDTQYFGPGTRLTVL.

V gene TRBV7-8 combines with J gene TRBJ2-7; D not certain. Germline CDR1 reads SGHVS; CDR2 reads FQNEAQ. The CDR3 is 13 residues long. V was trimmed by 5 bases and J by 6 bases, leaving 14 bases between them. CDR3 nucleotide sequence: TGTGCCAGCAGCCCCTGGGCGGTCCGCGAGCAGTACTTC. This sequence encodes CASSPWAVREQYF.

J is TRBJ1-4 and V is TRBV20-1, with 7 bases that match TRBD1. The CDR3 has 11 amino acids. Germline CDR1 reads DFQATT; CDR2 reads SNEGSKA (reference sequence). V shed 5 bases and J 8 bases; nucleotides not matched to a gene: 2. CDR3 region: CSALTGEKLFF. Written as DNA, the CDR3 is TGCAGTGCTTTGACAGGGGAAAAACTGTTTTTT.